The source of this TCR beta chain is a study of cytomegalovirus exposure and HLA in healthy donors. The PCR made use of 60 Vbeta and 13 Jbeta primers. Sequencing used immunoSEQ multiplex PCR; TCRdb keeps in-frame clones, though not all of them. The profile covers under 150,000 clones, with roughly 68% appearing a single time and around 4.2% taken by the ten largest. Germline CDR1 and CDR2: LNHDA and SQIVND (reference sequence). The CDR3 sequence is 16 residues long. V was pared by 5 bases and J by 7 bases, with 12 bases of the junction left unmatched. This clone appeared a single time. Sample: PBMCs. The sequence was obtained from a man in his sixties in good health and CMV-seronegative. The chain couples TRBV19 to TRBJ2-1, with 9 bases matching TRBD1. The CDR3 loop reads CASSPWTGVRVNEQFF. In DNA form, the CDR3 reads TGTGCCAGTAGTCCCTGGACAGGGGTCCGTGTGAATGAGCAGTTCTTC.